The present T cell receptor beta chain was sequenced within a study of human T cells and chemical hapten exposure. TCRdb redid the calling of the RACE reads with MiXCR, one entry per CDR3 protein. The table shows about 270,000 distinct CDR3 sequences, with over 7.5% occurring only once. V was trimmed by 5 bases and J by 7 bases, leaving 15 bases between them. Germline values: CDR1 MNHEY, CDR2 SVGAGI. This CDR3 spans 14 amino acids. As for time point: pre-sensitization, week 0. Treatment of the sample: therapeutic diphenylcyclopropenone sensitization with weekly scalp DPC. Alopecia patients deemed DPC-suitable, aged 18 to 70, excluding pregnancy.

This clonotype was sampled from a man aged 18 to 29 with alopecia areata. Some clones in this sample may be carry-over from other donors' samples. The chain couples TRBV6-5 to TRBJ2-4; D possibly corresponds to TRBD1 (6 bases). The source was whole blood, collected in connection with sensitization to the hapten diphenylcyclopropenone (DPC). CDR3 sequence: CASSRTVTGNIQYF. The CDR3 nucleotides are TGTGCCAGCAGTAGGACAGTCACAGGGAACATTCAGTACTTC.